These 30 T cell receptor beta chains were all obtained from the same sample, sequenced in a study of blood T cell repertoires in COVID-19 (dated by TCRdb to 2019 to 2021). The library was built by means of the immunoSEQ multiplex PCR assay. Sourced from immuneACCESS, this table was stored by TCRdb with only in-frame sequences that have V and J called. A share of the clones is absent; for the studies checked, an unresolved V gene accounts for under half, and the remainder has no known explanation. This sample comprises roughly 220,000 clones, around nine tenths of them detected only once. Approximately 15% of the sample belongs to the ten largest clones. Sequenced sample: PBMCs or T cells enriched from blood (not recorded which). The receptors originated from a woman between 50 and 59 years old with acute COVID-19.

The genes are TRBV4-2 and TRBJ2-5; 9 bases are shared with TRBD1. The trim removed 0 bases at V and 5 bases at J, leaving 4 bases unmatched. The CDR3 loop spans 15 amino acids. Germline V lookup: CDR1 LGHNA, CDR2 YNFKEQ. The CDR3 sequence is CASSQEQGASETQYF. As DNA, the CDR3 is TGTGCCAGCAGCCAAGAACAGGGGGCGTCGGAGACCCAGTACTTC.

This clone was seen only a few times. The chain combines TRBV29-1 with TRBJ2-2, with D perhaps TRBD1 (6 bases). The CDR3 sequence is 14 residues long. The germline V and J ends were trimmed by 6 bases and 1 base, with 12 bases remaining between them. Germline V CDR1 and CDR2: SQVTM, ANQGSEA. CDR3 in amino acids: CSVPDRKNTGELFF. DNA for the CDR3: TGCAGCGTACCAGACAGGAAGAACACCGGGGAGCTGTTTTTT.

J is TRBJ2-3 and V is TRBV13, with TRBD2 matching 9 bases. CDR1 is PRHDT, CDR2 FYEKMQ, per germline (reference sequence). The ends lost 4 bases at V and 6 bases at J; junction bases unmatched: 17. This CDR3 has 18 residues. The CDR3 reads CASSWISGRGILMDTQYF. The CDR3 coding sequence is TGTGCCAGCAGCTGGATTAGCGGGAGAGGAATTTTGATGGATACGCAGTATTTT.

The J gene is TRBJ2-3, the V gene TRBV27, with TRBD2 matching over 7 bases. This CDR3 region has 14 residues. The V segment lost 4 bases and the J segment 14 bases; nucleotides outside the gene matches: 15. CDR1 is MNHEY and CDR2 is SMNVEV in the germline V gene (reference sequence). CDR3 region: CASSSAASGDPPYF. CDR3 nucleotide sequence: TGTGCCAGCAGTTCAGCCGCAAGCGGGGACCCGCCGTATTTT.

The rearrangement links TRBV15 to TRBJ2-5, with D hard to call. V was trimmed by 2 bases and J by 3 bases, leaving 19 bases between them. CDR1 is LNHNV, CDR2 YYDKDF, per germline (reference sequence). The CDR3 covers 17 residues. CDR3 amino acids: CATSRILARGPKETQYF. Here the CDR3 DNA reads TGTGCCACCAGCAGAATCCTCGCCCGTGGGCCGAAAGAGACCCAGTACTTC.

This rearrangement joins TRBV28 to TRBJ1-1; D is possibly TRBD1 (5 bases). Between the trimmed V and J ends, which lost 4 bases and 9 bases, there was a span of 15 bases. This CDR3 has 13 amino acids. Germline CDR1 MDHEN, CDR2 SYDVKM. The CDR3 here is CASSSFLRGKAFF. CDR3 nucleotide sequence: TGTGCCAGCAGTTCCTTTCTCCGGGGGAAAGCTTTCTTT.

This chain links TRBV6-1 with TRBJ2-3, with 8 bases fitting TRBD2. J lost 1 base, V lost 2 bases, and 8 bases had no gene match. Germline loops: CDR1 MNHNS, CDR2 SASEGT. This CDR3 comprises 17 residues. The CDR3 DNA sequence: TGTGCCAGCAGTGAATCGGGGGGGGGCAGGGGCACAGATACGCAGTATTTT. Amino acid sequence: CASSESGGGRGTDTQYF.

This sequence joins TRBV3-1 (or the pseudogene TRBV3-2) and TRBJ1-2; D gene uncertain. The germline V gene has CDR1 LGHDT and CDR2 YNNKEL (reference sequence). V was clipped by 2 bases and J by 2 bases, with 12 bases between them. The length of the CDR3 is 15 residues. The chain's CDR3 is CASSQQFTKNYGYTF. DNA of the CDR3: TGTGCCAGCAGCCAACAGTTCACTAAGAACTATGGCTACACCTTC.

The chain combines TRBV4-1 with TRBJ1-2, with TRBD1 identical over 10 bases. The CDR3 covers 13 residues. The ends lost 4 bases at V and 5 bases at J; junction bases unmatched: 1. Germline V gene data show CDR1 as MGHRA and CDR2 as YSYEKL. The CDR3 region is CASSRDRGYGYTF. The CDR3 coding sequence is TGCGCCAGCAGCCGGGACAGGGGATATGGCTACACCTTC.

V and J are TRBV7-8 and TRBJ2-5; 7 nucleotides line up with TRBD2. The CDR3 contains 14 residues. From germline, CDR1 is SGHVS and CDR2 FQNEAQ. The V and J ends lost 5 bases and 3 bases, in that order; junction bases with no gene match: 6. The CDR3 protein is CASSLRLAEETQYF. Written as DNA, the CDR3 is TGTGCCAGCAGCCTAAGACTAGCAGAAGAGACCCAGTACTTC.

The chain combines TRBV7-9 with TRBJ2-1, with D perhaps TRBD2 (5 bases). The V end lost 4 bases, the J end lost 6 bases, and 16 bases lay between the germline ends. Germline V CDR1 and CDR2: SEHNR, FQNEAQ (reference sequence). The CDR3 extends over 15 amino acids. CDR3 sequence: CASSSGGPRGNEQFF. The CDR3 coding sequence is TGTGCCAGCAGCTCAGGAGGACCACGCGGCAATGAGCAGTTCTTC.

The chain combines TRBV20-1 with TRBJ2-7; tentatively, D is TRBD1 (6 bases). Germline-derived CDR1 and CDR2 are DFQATT and SNEGSKA (reference sequence). The CDR3 totals 11 residues. The CDR3 region is CRARGAYEQYF. DNA of the CDR3: TGCAGGGCCAGGGGAGCCTACGAGCAGTACTTC.

This clone has only one observation. The chain has TRBV28 and TRBJ2-7, with D possibly being TRBD2 (6 bases). Germline loops: CDR1 MDHEN, CDR2 SYDVKM. Deletions cut 8 bases from V and 1 base from J, with 18 bases between. The CDR3 is 15 residues long. CDR3 in amino acids: CASGNTGESSYEQYF. CDR3 sequence (DNA): TGTGCCAGCGGGAACACGGGAGAAAGTTCCTACGAGCAGTACTTC.

J is TRBJ1-2 and V is TRBV3-1 (or the pseudogene TRBV3-2); D unresolved. Per germline, CDR1 LGHDT and CDR2 YNNKEL (reference sequence). This CDR3 comprises 12 residues. Trimming removed 3 bases at V and 7 bases at J, with 9 bases between. The CDR3 loop is CASSHISVGYTF. As DNA, the CDR3 is TGTGCCAGCAGCCACATTTCGGTTGGCTACACCTTC.

The rearrangement links TRBV4-1 to TRBJ2-1, with D maybe TRBD1 (5 bases). The V end was cut by 1 base, the J end by 7 bases, with 11 bases between. Germline loops: CDR1 MGHRA, CDR2 YSYEKL. This CDR3 spans 14 amino acids. DNA of the CDR3: TGCGCCAGCAGCCAAGCCGCACAGGAGAATGAGCAGTTCTTC. Translation gives CASSQAAQENEQFF.

As to this clone: Other DNA sequences in this specimen translate into the identical CDR3. The rearrangement uses TRBV5-1 and TRBJ2-2; 9 positions agree with TRBD2. The CDR3 contains 12 residues. V gave up 4 bases and J gave up 8 bases; unmatched junction bases: 0. Germline assignment: CDR1 SGHRS and CDR2 YFSETQ. The CDR3 DNA reads as TGCGCCAGCAGCCTAGCGGGAGGGGAGCTGTTTTTT. Encoded protein: CASSLAGGELFF.

This clone turned up a few times. The rearrangement uses TRBV28 and TRBJ1-2; maybe TRBD1 (5 bases). Germline V gene sequence: CDR1 MDHEN, CDR2 SYDVKM. The length of the CDR3 is 13 residues. With 1 base removed from V and 3 bases from J, the gap between germline ends came to 6 bases. The CDR3: CASSLLGDYGYTF. In DNA, the CDR3 is TGTGCCAGCAGTTTATTAGGGGACTATGGCTACACCTTC.

This chain links TRBV9 with TRBJ2-2, with D unresolved. Per germline, CDR1 SGDLS and CDR2 YYNGEE. The CDR3 runs to 10 residues. Trimming removed 3 bases at V and 10 bases at J, with 4 bases between. The CDR3 DNA reads TGTGCCAGCAGCGGGGCGGAGCTGTTTTTT. It is translated as CASSGAELFF.

The genes are TRBV11-3 and TRBJ2-3; D is ambiguous. CDR1 is SGHNT and CDR2 is YENEEA in the germline V gene. The ends were cut back, 4 bases at V and 3 bases at J, with 8 bases in the middle. This CDR3 has 13 amino acids. The CDR3 here is CASSSLGTDTQYF. CDR3 DNA: TGTGCCAGCAGCTCGCTAGGAACAGATACGCAGTATTTT.

This clone turned up a few times. The chain couples TRBV28 to TRBJ1-1; possible D gene TRBD1, 6 bases. Trimming pared 7 bases from V and 1 base from J, leaving 7 bases between. The CDR3 contains 12 residues. From germline, CDR1 is MDHEN and CDR2 SYDVKM. The DNA for the CDR3 is TGTGCCAGCAAGACAGGGAACACTGAAGCTTTCTTT. Its translation is CASKTGNTEAFF.

V is TRBV5-1 and J is TRBJ2-1; 9 bases match TRBD2. There are 15 residues in the CDR3. J lost 4 bases, V lost 2 bases, and 4 bases had no gene match. The germline V gene has CDR1 SGHRS and CDR2 YFSETQ. This chain's CDR3 is CASSLNSGGYNEQFF. CDR3 in DNA: TGCGCCAGCAGCTTAAATAGCGGGGGATACAATGAGCAGTTCTTC.

The gene calls are TRBV7-9 and TRBJ1-3, with D perhaps TRBD1 (5 bases). Germline V gene data show CDR1 as SEHNR and CDR2 as FQNEAQ (reference sequence). CDR3 size: 16 residues. Trimming took off 3 bases at V and 0 bases at J, with 12 bases between the two ends. The CDR3 protein is CASSFSRAPSGNTIYF. Written as DNA, the CDR3 is TGTGCCAGCAGCTTCTCCAGGGCCCCCTCTGGAAACACCATATATTTT.

CDR3 coding DNA: TGTGCCAGCAGCTTTAAGGGGGACATGGGAGATACGCAGTATTTT. As protein: CASSFKGDMGDTQYF. The V and J genes are TRBV7-9 and TRBJ2-3; a weak D match, TRBD1 (6 bases). This CDR3 is 15 amino acids long. The V end lost 3 bases, the J end lost 5 bases, and 15 bases lay between the germline ends. Germline V gene sequence: CDR1 SEHNR, CDR2 FQNEAQ (reference sequence).

CDR3 sequence (DNA): TGTGCCAGCAGCTTAGGTCTAGGACTCCAAACCTACGAGCAGTACTTC. Amino acid sequence: CASSLGLGLQTYEQYF. This rearrangement joins TRBV7-2 to TRBJ2-7, with D maybe TRBD2 (5 bases). The CDR3 loop spans 16 amino acids. The V end lost 1 base, the J end lost 2 bases, and 15 bases lay between the germline ends. From germline, CDR1 is SGHTA and CDR2 FQGNSA.

V is TRBV3-1 (or the pseudogene TRBV3-2) and J is TRBJ2-2, with a weak D call TRBD1 (5 bases). This CDR3 contains 13 residues. CDR1 LGHDT and CDR2 YNNKEL come from the germline V gene (reference sequence). Trimming shortened V by 10 bases and J by 7 bases, and 16 bases separated the two germline ends. The CDR3 region is CATVDGRGGELFF. The CDR3, as DNA: TGTGCCACCGTGGACGGAAGGGGCGGGGAGCTGTTTTTT.

The V and J genes are TRBV9 and TRBJ2-1; the D gene is possibly TRBD2 (6 bases). V was trimmed by 3 bases and J by 9 bases, leaving 13 bases between them. The CDR3 extends over 13 amino acids. Germline values: CDR1 SGDLS, CDR2 YYNGEE. The CDR3 protein is CASSARPGGEQFF. The CDR3 coding sequence is TGTGCCAGCAGCGCACGGCCCGGGGGTGAGCAGTTCTTC.

This rearrangement joins TRBV7-9 to TRBJ1-3; D is unresolved. This CDR3 region has 14 residues. CDR1 is SEHNR and CDR2 is FQNEAQ in the germline V gene (reference sequence). The V and J ends lost 3 bases and 4 bases respectively, with 10 bases between them. The CDR3 sequence: CASSFPGYGNTIYF. The CDR3 bases are TGTGCCAGCAGCTTCCCGGGGTACGGAAACACCATATATTTT.

This clone is a singleton in its sample. The genes are TRBV28 and TRBJ1-5; no clear D gene. V lost 8 bases, J lost 0 bases, and 5 bases lay in between. Germline CDR1 is MDHEN and CDR2 is SYDVKM. This CDR3 comprises 12 residues. The CDR3 coding sequence is TGTGCCAGCCGGGATAGCAATCAGCCCCAGCATTTT. Amino acids: CASRDSNQPQHF.

This clone has just one count. CDR3 coding DNA: TGTGCCATCAGTGTCCAGGGGGACTATGGCTACACCTTC. Protein: CAISVQGDYGYTF. The rearrangement joins TRBV10-3 to TRBJ1-2; 7 bases align to TRBD1. The germline CDR1 and CDR2 sequences are ENHRY and SYGVKD. The CDR3 length is 13 residues. Losses at the gene ends were 4 bases for V and 3 bases for J; bases not matched to a gene: 2.

The CDR3 region is CASSLAGDTKQYF. The CDR3 DNA is TGTGCCAGCAGTTTAGCGGGAGATACCAAGCAGTACTTC. The rearrangement joins TRBV12-3 or TRBV12-4 to TRBJ2-7; possible D gene TRBD2, 5 bases. This CDR3 spans 13 amino acids. Trimming cost V 0 bases and J 8 bases, with 11 bases left between them.